This TCR beta chain originates from a study of blood T cell repertoires in COVID-19. From germline, CDR1 is KGHDR and CDR2 SFDVKD. This CDR3 is built from 14 residues. Unmatched junction bases numbered 5, after V lost 9 bases and J lost 1 base. The assay was immunoSEQ multiplex PCR, and TCRdb's table has in-frame clones only and misses some. The repertoire has some 260,000 clones, 70% to 90% of them found once; the top ten carry roughly 0.8%. About this clone: This sample also contains other DNA sequences that code for the same CDR3.

The clonotype originates from a woman aged 25 to 39 with acute or convalescent COVID-19. This chain joins TRBV24-1 and TRBJ1-1, with 9 bases fitting TRBD1. The specimen was peripheral blood. The CDR3 region is CATQPGQGNTEAFF. In nucleotides, the CDR3 is TGTGCCACCCAACCGGGACAGGGGAACACTGAAGCTTTCTTT.